The 21 T cell receptor beta chains in this list originate from one sample, sequenced in a study of shared clonotypes between healthy human individuals. Some clones are missing from TCRdb's copy, which holds only in-frame ones; the method was immunoSEQ multiplex PCR. Among over 2,000,000 clones listed, over 85% were seen once. Terminally differentiated effector memory CD45RA+ cells were excluded from the naive CD8 cells, which were CD45RO-negative and positively selected for CCR7. The sample taken for sequencing was naive CD8+ T cells from PBMCs. The receptors come from a man aged 18 to 30 in good health. Some clones in this sample may be carry-over from other donors' samples.

This chain connects TRBV13 to TRBJ1-4; the match to TRBD1 covers 9 bases. The CDR3 loop spans 15 amino acids. V lost 3 bases and J lost 7; bases outside the gene matches: 6. Germline CDR1 reads PRHDT; CDR2 reads FYEKMQ (reference sequence). The CDR3, as DNA: TGTGCCAGCAGCTTGGGACAGGGAAGGTTTGAAAAACTGTTTTTT. Translating gives CASSLGQGRFEKLFF.

The gene calls are TRBV25-1 and TRBJ2-3; 10 bases are shared with TRBD2. The junction had 3 bases not matched to a gene; V was cut back by 4 bases and J by 2 bases. The V gene's germline CDR1 is MGHDK and CDR2 SYGVNS. The CDR3 has 15 amino acids. CDR3 loop: CASSGTSGPTDTQYF. In DNA form, the CDR3 reads TGTGCCAGCAGTGGGACTAGCGGACCCACAGATACGCAGTATTTT.

V and J are TRBV5-8 and TRBJ2-5; D is unclear. The CDR3 contains 12 residues. Per the germline V gene, CDR1 is SGHTS and CDR2 is YDEGEE. Deletions cut 7 bases from V and 0 bases from J, with 7 bases between. CDR3 bases: TGTGCCAGCGTGAGCGACCAAGAGACCCAGTACTTC. Its translation: CASVSDQETQYF.

Concerning this clone: Additional DNA sequences in this sample encode the identical CDR3. V gene TRBV27 combines with J gene TRBJ2-7; TRBD1 aligns across 8 bases. Per the germline V gene, CDR1 is MNHEY and CDR2 is SMNVEV (reference sequence). The CDR3 loop spans 15 amino acids. The V and J ends lost 2 bases and 4 bases, in that order; junction bases with no gene match: 7. CDR3 residues: CASSLGTGGRYEQYF. CDR3 DNA: TGTGCCAGCAGTTTAGGAACAGGGGGAAGGTACGAGCAGTACTTC.

This clone occurred once. The chain links TRBV11-2 to TRBJ1-1; unclear D gene. The CDR3 loop spans 16 amino acids. CDR1 is SGHAT, CDR2 FQNNGV, per germline. Trimming cost V 2 bases and J 3 bases, with 16 bases left between them. In nucleotides, the CDR3 is TGTGCCAGCAGCTTATATTCTCGATTAGGCGACACTGAAGCTTTCTTT. It codes for CASSLYSRLGDTEAFF. The variable domain in full, with the rest retrieved from reference TRBV11-2 and TRBJ1-1, is EAGVAQSPRYKIIEKRQSVAFWCNPISGHATLYWYQQILGQGPKLLIQFQNNGVVDDSQLPKDRFSAERLKGVDSTLKIQPAKLEDSAVYLCASSLYSRLGDTEAFFGQGTRLTVV.

The chain joins TRBV5-6 to TRBJ2-7; no firm D call. The germline V and J ends were trimmed by 4 bases and 5 bases, with 4 bases remaining between them. CDR1 is SGHDT, CDR2 YYEEEE, per germline. The CDR3 runs to 10 residues. This CDR3 reads CASSPNEQYF. In DNA form, the CDR3 reads TGTGCCAGCAGCCCGAACGAGCAGTACTTC.

V gene TRBV28 combines with J gene TRBJ2-2; D gene uncertain. Per germline, CDR1 MDHEN and CDR2 SYDVKM. Between the trimmed V and J ends, which lost 6 bases and 6 bases, there was a span of 11 bases. The CDR3 contains 13 residues. Here the CDR3 reads CASRYPGAGELFF. CDR3 sequence (DNA): TGTGCCAGCAGGTACCCTGGGGCCGGGGAGCTGTTTTTT.

The gene calls are TRBV19 and TRBJ2-7; 7 bases match TRBD1. The V gene's germline CDR1 is LNHDA and CDR2 SQIVND (reference sequence). CDR3 length equals 15 residues. After removal of 3 bases from V and 2 bases from J, the junction contained 7 bases not matched to a gene. The CDR3 spells CASSIYRGRTYEQYF. CDR3 sequence (DNA): TGTGCCAGTAGTATTTACAGGGGTAGAACCTACGAGCAGTACTTC.

This rearrangement joins TRBV2 to TRBJ2-1; TRBD1 matches at 9 bases. Germline values: CDR1 SNHLY, CDR2 FYNNEI. The V segment lost 10 bases and the J segment 6 bases; nucleotides outside the gene matches: 7. CDR3 length equals 13 residues. The CDR3 DNA sequence: TGTGCCACCGGGACAGGGAGGGCCAATGAGCAGTTCTTC. Its protein product is CATGTGRANEQFF.

The chain links TRBV27 to TRBJ2-7, with 8 nucleotides matching TRBD2. CDR1 is MNHEY, CDR2 SMNVEV, per germline (reference sequence). J was trimmed by 4 bases and V by 6 bases; bases with no gene match: 17. This CDR3 is built from 17 residues. In nucleotides, the CDR3 is TGTGCCAGCAGCGCCGCTTTTGGCGGGAGGCAACCTTACGAGCAGTACTTC. Residues: CASSAAFGGRQPYEQYF.

The chain recombines TRBV6-1 with TRBJ1-5; 7 bases are shared with TRBD1. The length of the CDR3 is 14 residues. J gave up 6 bases and V 8 bases, and 10 bases lay outside the gene matches. Germline assignment: CDR1 MNHNS and CDR2 SASEGT. CDR3 sequence: CASWVISGGQPQHF. The CDR3 DNA sequence: TGTGCCAGCTGGGTAATATCAGGGGGTCAGCCCCAGCATTTT.

The chain joins TRBV9 to TRBJ1-2; 9 bases are shared with TRBD1. The CDR3 contains 16 residues. Germline CDR1 reads SGDLS; CDR2 reads YYNGEE. With 3 bases clipped from V and 6 bases from J, the junction kept 12 bases outside the gene matches. The chain's CDR3 is CASSAGPGQGIHGYTF. CDR3 nucleotide sequence: TGTGCCAGCAGCGCGGGTCCGGGACAGGGAATCCATGGCTACACCTTC.

Of note for this clone: Different DNA sequences within this sample yield the same CDR3. This chain joins TRBV7-2 and TRBJ1-1; D uncertain. The CDR3 spans 12 residues. The germline CDR1 and CDR2 sequences are SGHTA and FQGNSA. The V end lost 4 bases, the J end lost 1 base, and 4 bases lay between the germline ends. The CDR3 protein is CASSSWNTEAFF. In DNA, the CDR3 is TGTGCCAGCAGCTCTTGGAACACTGAAGCTTTCTTT.

This chain links TRBV19 with TRBJ1-1, with D perhaps TRBD1 (5 bases). This CDR3 region has 13 residues. The germline CDR1 and CDR2 sequences are LNHDA and SQIVND (reference sequence). The V and J ends lost 5 bases and 1 base respectively, with 8 bases between them. DNA for the CDR3: TGTGCCAGTAGTCCCGGACAGAACACTGAAGCTTTCTTT. Protein product: CASSPGQNTEAFF.

Comment on this clone: Other DNA sequences of this sample code for an identical CDR3. The chain uses TRBV27 and TRBJ2-7; 9 bases fit TRBD1. Germline CDR1 and CDR2: MNHEY and SMNVEV (reference sequence). CDR3 length: 13 residues. V lost 5 bases to trimming and J lost 4 bases; unmatched junction nucleotides: 3. CDR3 sequence reads: CASSLDRGYEQYF. DNA of the CDR3: TGTGCCAGCAGTCTGGACAGGGGATACGAGCAGTACTTC.

CDR3 residues: CASSIDSIRGPATNEKLFF. CDR3 coding DNA: TGTGCCAGTAGTATAGATAGTATAAGGGGCCCTGCAACTAATGAAAAACTGTTTTTT. The chain couples TRBV19 to TRBJ1-4, with D possibly matching TRBD1 (5 bases). The V gene lost 0 bases and the J gene lost 0 bases, with 17 bases spanning the gap. Germline V gene sequence: CDR1 LNHDA, CDR2 SQIVND (reference sequence). This CDR3 contains 19 residues.

The chain has TRBV30 and TRBJ2-4, with 9 bases aligning to TRBD1. Per germline, CDR1 GTSNPN and CDR2 SVGIG (reference sequence). Germline trimming cut 1 base from V and 8 bases from J; bases unmatched to any gene: 3. The CDR3 sequence is 13 residues long. This CDR3 reads CAWSGQGGDIQYF. In DNA, the CDR3 is TGTGCCTGGAGTGGACAGGGGGGAGACATTCAGTACTTC.

This clone was found once. The rearrangement joins TRBV7-9 to TRBJ2-1; TRBD2 aligns across 10 bases. The J segment lost 9 bases and the V segment lost 5 bases, leaving 10 bases of the junction unmatched. This CDR3 contains 15 residues. The V gene's germline CDR1 is SEHNR and CDR2 FQNEAQ (reference sequence). CDR3 sequence: CASSRFTSGMGEQFF. CDR3 coding DNA: TGTGCCAGCAGCCGATTCACTAGCGGGATGGGTGAGCAGTTCTTC.

The chain has TRBV30 and TRBJ1-2; 9 positions match TRBD1. The germline gives CDR1 GTSNPN, CDR2 SVGIG (reference sequence). Losses at the gene ends were 2 bases for V and 3 bases for J; bases not matched to a gene: 10. The CDR3 totals 16 residues. The DNA for the CDR3 is TGTGCCTGGAGTCATGTCGACAGGGGGAACTACTATGGCTACACCTTC. Translating it yields CAWSHVDRGNYYGYTF.

This clone is a singleton in its sample. The chain has TRBV4-1 and TRBJ2-7; unclear D gene. There are 17 residues in the CDR3. Germline V gene lookup returns CDR1 MGHRA and CDR2 YSYEKL. Trimming left V 1 base short and J 4 bases short, with 20 bases between. CDR3 loop: CASSQGWRKVVGYEQYF. CDR3 nucleotide sequence: TGCGCCAGCAGCCAAGGCTGGAGAAAGGTAGTAGGGTACGAGCAGTACTTC.

The chain recombines TRBV19 with TRBJ2-1, with 7 bases lining up with TRBD2. The CDR3 is 15 amino acids. V gave up 0 bases and J gave up 7 bases; unmatched junction bases: 6. Looked up from germline, CDR1 is LNHDA and CDR2 is SQIVND (reference sequence). CDR3 coding DNA: TGTGCCAGTAGTATAGATCCGGGGGAGGGGAATGAGCAGTTCTTC. This gives the protein CASSIDPGEGNEQFF.